The 10 T cell receptor beta chains presented below share a single source sample, sequenced in a study of identical twins. One entry per CDR3 protein results from TCRdb running MiXCR on the 5' RACE reads. The table records some 1,600,000 distinct CDR3 sequences, less than 40% of them present only once. Specimen: cord blood. The receptor source for this set is a newborn girl in good health.

This clonotype was counted between two and nine times. V usage is TRBV7-2 and J usage is TRBJ2-1; no clear D. CDR1 and CDR2 (germline): SGHTA, FQGNSA. The CDR3 totals 17 residues. V was shortened by 5 bases and J by 0 bases, with 17 bases between the two germline ends. CDR3 bases: TGTGCCAGCAGCCTCCGACGGAGATGGGGCTCCTACAATGAGCAGTTCTTC. Amino acids: CASSLRRRWGSYNEQFF.

The gene calls are TRBV2 and TRBJ1-4; 7 bases match TRBD1. The length of the CDR3 is 15 residues. From germline, CDR1 is SNHLY and CDR2 FYNNEI. V was pared by 6 bases and J by 4 bases, with 8 bases of the junction left unmatched. CDR3 amino acids: CASSGSGQLNEKLFF. In nucleotides, the CDR3 is TGTGCCAGCAGCGGTTCGGGACAGCTTAATGAAAAACTGTTTTTT.

This clonotype was found a few times. The chain links TRBV10-3 to TRBJ2-1; D is possibly TRBD1 or TRBD2 (6 bases each). This CDR3 is built from 15 residues. The germline V gene has CDR1 ENHRY and CDR2 SYGVKD. V gave up 4 bases and J gave up 6 bases, with 16 bases separating them. CDR3 sequence reads: CAISGGAGLTNEQFF. The CDR3 DNA sequence: TGTGCCATCAGTGGGGGGGCAGGACTAACCAATGAGCAGTTCTTC.

The chain combines TRBV5-1 with TRBJ2-1; 14 bases agree with TRBD2. Looked up from germline, CDR1 is SGHRS and CDR2 is YFSETQ. This CDR3 comprises 17 residues. V shed 4 bases and J 7 bases; nucleotides not matched to a gene: 10. CDR3 DNA: TGCGCCAGCAGCGTGACTAGCGGGGGGGCCCTTGGAAATGAGCAGTTCTTC. Translation: CASSVTSGGALGNEQFF.

This clonotype turned up a few times. The rearrangement joins TRBV29-1 to TRBJ2-3; TRBD2 aligns across 9 bases. This CDR3 has 16 amino acids. Trimming at V came to 2 bases and at J to 7 bases, leaving 13 bases not matched to a gene. Germline CDR1 SQVTM, CDR2 ANQGSEA. The CDR3 sequence is CSVETGGLAGLYTQYF. The CDR3 bases are TGCAGCGTTGAAACGGGGGGGCTAGCGGGACTGTATACGCAGTATTTT.

Details on this clonotype: A much bigger clone sits one base away, suggesting this may be a read error. The V call is TRBV6-5, the J call TRBJ2-5; TRBD2 aligns across 8 bases. The tail of the sequence fits TRBJ2-7 better, so the J call may be wrong. Per the germline V gene, CDR1 is MNHEY and CDR2 is SVGAGI. This CDR3 region has 13 residues. The CDR3 DNA follows: TGTGCCTGCGGGAGGCATCATCTTTACGAGCAGTACTTC. It encodes CACGRHHLYEQYF.

This chain joins TRBV4-2 and TRBJ2-1; D ambiguous. The V and J ends lost 4 bases and 3 bases respectively, with 22 bases between them. This CDR3 contains 18 residues. Germline V gives CDR1 LGHNA, CDR2 YNFKEQ. CDR3 DNA: TGTGCCAGCAGCCGACCCCCTTTATTGCGTACTCACTACAATGAGCAGTTCTTC. It codes for CASSRPPLLRTHYNEQFF.

The sample holds a few counts of this clonotype. The chain recombines TRBV11-2 with TRBJ2-3; D possibly corresponds to TRBD2 (6 bases). The CDR3 spans 16 residues. Trimming stripped 2 bases from V and 6 bases from J, with 18 bases between. Germline assignment: CDR1 SGHAT and CDR2 FQNNGV. CDR3 protein: CASSLLSGAATDTQYF. CDR3 in DNA: TGTGCCAGCAGCTTACTATCGGGAGCCGCGACGGATACGCAGTATTTT.

This clonotype turned up a few times. This chain uses TRBV12-3 or TRBV12-4 with TRBJ2-1, with 9 nucleotides matching TRBD1. CDR3 size: 15 residues. V shed 5 bases and J 3 bases; nucleotides not matched to a gene: 5. CDR3 in DNA: TGTGCCAGCAGTGGACAGGGGATCATCTACAATGAGCAGTTCTTC. Protein product: CASSGQGIIYNEQFF.

The chain links TRBV12-3 or TRBV12-4 to TRBJ1-4; 12 positions agree with TRBD1. Trimming cost V 4 bases and J 9 bases; bases outside gene matches: 3. The CDR3 is 14 residues long. The CDR3 sequence: CASSYRDRGQKLFF. CDR3 coding DNA: TGTGCCAGCAGTTACCGGGACAGGGGGCAAAAACTGTTTTTT.